Each of the 13 T cell receptor beta chains below was sequenced from the same sample in a study of T cells in Graves' hyperthyroidism and ophthalmopathy. RNA transcripts provided the source from which TCR beta CDR3 regions were amplified. The TCR CDR3 was amplified in a first-round RT-PCR using the HTBI primer set. TCRdb re-called the multiplex PCR reads with MiXCR, one entry per CDR3 protein. The repertoire has around 390,000 distinct CDR3 sequences, around 13% of them found once; the top ten carry about 19%. The sample was blood. The origin of the receptors is a woman aged 25 to 39 with Graves' ophthalmopathy.

This clonotype was seen ten or more times. The CDR3 DNA reads TGTGCCAGCAGCTTAACAGGGCTCTCTGGGGCCAACGTCCTGACTTTC. Its protein is CASSLTGLSGANVLTF. The gene calls are TRBV7-2 and TRBJ2-6; a weak D match, TRBD1 (6 bases). The CDR3 runs to 16 residues. Deletions cut 2 bases from V and 0 bases from J, with 8 bases between. The germline CDR1 and CDR2 sequences are SGHTA and FQGNSA.

This chain links TRBV28 with TRBJ1-2; 10 bases match TRBD1. The CDR3 is made up of 15 amino acids. Germline lookup yields CDR1 MDHEN and CDR2 SYDVKM. J was trimmed by 4 bases and V by 7 bases; bases with no gene match: 9. The CDR3: CASNPRQGAGYGYTF. Here the CDR3 DNA reads TGTGCCAGCAACCCGAGACAGGGGGCCGGCTATGGCTACACCTTC.

The rearrangement joins TRBV13 to TRBJ2-3; D could derive from TRBD1 or TRBD2 (6 bases each). The CDR3 is made up of 19 amino acids. The V end lost 4 bases, the J end lost 2 bases, and 25 bases lay between the germline ends. Germline assignment: CDR1 PRHDT and CDR2 FYEKMQ (reference sequence). The CDR3 region has the DNA TGTGCCAGCAGCTATACCCGAGCCCGGGGGCCCCTGTTCACAGATACGCAGTATTTT. This sequence encodes CASSYTRARGPLFTDTQYF.

The sample holds a few counts of this clonotype. The V call is TRBV6-1, the J call TRBJ2-1; the match to TRBD1 covers 9 bases. The CDR3 loop spans 15 amino acids. Germline assignment: CDR1 MNHNS and CDR2 SASEGT. V trimming: 7 bases; J trimming: 12 bases; junction bases outside the gene matches: 16. This CDR3 is CASTLGGTGTGSQFF. CDR3 coding DNA: TGTGCCAGCACCCTGGGCGGGACAGGGACAGGTTCGCAGTTCTTC.

The V and J genes are TRBV5-1 and TRBJ1-6, with D hard to call. Germline V gene data show CDR1 as SGHRS and CDR2 as YFSETQ. Trimming removed 1 base at V and 6 bases at J, with 8 bases between. The CDR3 is 14 amino acids. CDR3 amino acids: CASSLYVTNSPLHF. CDR3 bases: TGCGCCAGCAGCTTGTACGTAACTAATTCACCCCTCCACTTT.

This clonotype was seen many times. The DNA is omitted, as the CDR3 cannot be located on it reliably, and the CDR3 follows TCRdb's listing. The CDR3 sequence: CASSPVRFGDPNYEQYF. J is TRBJ2-7 and V is TRBV18; the table's D call TRBD1 went unverified against the DNA. The CDR3 comprises 17 residues, both ends counted. Germline lookup yields CDR1 KGHSH and CDR2 LQKENI.

This clonotype was detected ten times or more. This chain links TRBV7-3 with TRBJ2-1; D is perhaps TRBD2 (7 bases). Trimming removed 5 bases from V and 9 bases from J, with 17 bases in between. Germline CDR1 is SGHTA and CDR2 is FQGTGA. The CDR3 loop spans 14 amino acids. CDR3 sequence: CASSAGWGGSEQFF. The DNA for the CDR3 is TGTGCCAGCAGCGCCGGTTGGGGGGGCTCTGAGCAGTTCTTC.

A remark on this clonotype: This may be a read error: a much more frequent sequence differs by one nucleotide. The chain combines TRBV12-3 or TRBV12-4 with TRBJ2-1; TRBD2 is a possible D gene (5 bases). The CDR3 is 14 amino acids. V was trimmed by 3 bases and J by 7 bases, leaving 13 bases between them. CDR3: CASSLLLTGNEQFF. The CDR3 DNA reads TGTGCCAGCAGTTTGTTACTAACGGGAAATGAGCAGTTCTTC.

In its sample, this clonotype was seen many times. The chain has TRBV10-1 and TRBJ2-3; 14 bases agree with TRBD2. The CDR3 extends over 19 amino acids. Losses at the gene ends were 11 bases for V and 2 bases for J; bases not matched to a gene: 18. In germline, CDR1 is WNHNN, CDR2 SYGVQD (reference sequence). DNA for the CDR3: TGCGCCGAACTGTTCCGGACTAGCGGGGGGTGTCCACCCACAGATACGCAGTATTTT. Amino acid sequence: CAELFRTSGGCPPTDTQYF.

The table lists this clonotype with a few counts. A read error may explain this, as a much larger clone is one base away. This chain uses TRBV28 with TRBJ2-6; either TRBD1 or TRBD2 may supply D (5 bases each). V lost 6 bases and J lost 1, with 25 bases in between. The germline gives CDR1 MDHEN, CDR2 SYDVKM. This CDR3 is built from 20 residues. The DNA of the CDR3 is TGTGCCAGCAGCCCGAGGGTCTTCGGGGCTCGAAGGTCTGGGGCCAACGTCCTGACTTTC. Translated: CASSPRVFGARRSGANVLTF. Drawing the rest from reference TRBV28 and TRBJ2-6, the complete variable domain is DVKVTQSSRYLVKRTGEKVFLECVQDMDHENMFWYRQDPGLGLRLIYFSYDVKMKEKGDIPEGYSVSREKKERFSLILESASTNQTSMYLCASSPRVFGARRSGANVLTFGAGSRLTVL.

This clonotype was counted between two and nine times. The chain recombines TRBV10-2 with TRBJ1-5; 7 positions agree with TRBD1. The V gene end was trimmed by 2 bases and the J gene end by 0 bases; junction bases not matched to a gene: 1. The length of the CDR3 is 15 residues. From germline, CDR1 is WSHSY and CDR2 SAAADI. This CDR3 is CASSEDRVSNQPQHF. DNA of the CDR3: TGCGCCAGCAGTGAGGACAGGGTTAGCAATCAGCCCCAGCATTTT.

This clonotype was recorded many times. This chain links TRBV30 with TRBJ1-6; 8 bases align to TRBD1. The CDR3 loop spans 15 amino acids. In germline, CDR1 is GTSNPN, CDR2 SVGIG (reference sequence). Here the CDR3 DNA reads TGTGCTTCGGTCTTTCTGACAGGGGTGGTTTCACCCCTCCACTTT. The encoded protein is CASVFLTGVVSPLHF. Variable domain in full (rest from reference TRBV30 and TRBJ1-6): SQTIHQWPATLVQPVGSPLSLECTVEGTSNPNLYWYRQAAGRGLQLLFYSVGIGQISSEVPQNLSASRPQDRQFILSSKKLLLSDSGFYLCASVFLTGVVSPLHFGNGTRLTVT.

The sample holds a few counts of this clonotype. The CDR3 spells CSASPGGHEQYF. For the CDR3, the DNA is TGCAGTGCTAGTCCTGGGGGCCACGAGCAGTACTTC. This rearrangement joins TRBV20-1 to TRBJ2-7, with D tentatively TRBD1 (6 bases). This CDR3 spans 12 amino acids. Per germline, CDR1 DFQATT and CDR2 SNEGSKA (reference sequence). The V and J ends lost 3 bases and 5 bases respectively, with 11 bases between them.